These 25 T cell receptor beta chains came from one sample sequenced in a study of blood T cells in healthy people across ages (dated by TCRdb to the mid-2010s). The library was generated by 5' RACE. Sequencing took place on an Illumina HiSeq 2500. A second 7 to 11 cycle PCR used a sample-barcoded 5' primer and a J-beta primer mix. TCRdb trimmed public reads at Q25 via fastp, called clones via MiXCR and kept in-frame beta chains. Rows merge per CDR3 protein into single entries with the most common DNA and genes. This sample lists over 1,200,000 distinct CDR3 sequences; approximately 63% were detected once. The ten largest clones add up to roughly 6.3% of the sample. Sequencing was performed on blood. The receptors were gathered from a man between 18 and 29 years old in good health.

A few counts support this clonotype. V usage is TRBV7-2 and J usage is TRBJ2-7; 11 nucleotides align to TRBD2. The CDR3 is 16 amino acids. V trimming: 5 bases; J trimming: 1 base; junction bases outside the gene matches: 7. CDR1 and CDR2 (germline): SGHTA, FQGNSA. In DNA, the CDR3 is TGTGCCAGCAGCCACAATAGCGGGGGGGATTCCTACGAGCAGTACTTC. Encoded protein: CASSHNSGGDSYEQYF.

This chain uses TRBV29-1 with TRBJ2-7; a weak D match, TRBD1 (5 bases). Trimming removed 4 bases at V and 3 bases at J, with 19 bases between. Germline V lookup: CDR1 SQVTM, CDR2 ANQGSEA. This CDR3 has 15 residues. The CDR3 nucleotides read TGCAGCGTTGTGGGAACAGGTCCGTACCGCTACGAGCAGTACTTC. This encodes CSVVGTGPYRYEQYF.

The chain uses TRBV7-8 and TRBJ1-4, with 8 bases that match TRBD1. Germline V CDR1 and CDR2: SGHVS, FQNEAQ. The CDR3 has 14 amino acids. The ends lost 5 bases at V and 7 bases at J; junction bases unmatched: 6. The CDR3, as DNA: TGTGCCAGCAGCGTCCGGGACAGGTTTGAAAAACTGTTTTTT. Protein product: CASSVRDRFEKLFF.

The rearrangement joins TRBV7-2 to TRBJ2-5; D gene unclear. Trimming took 1 base from V and 2 from J, leaving 11 bases between them. The CDR3 spans 15 residues. The germline gives CDR1 SGHTA, CDR2 FQGNSA. The CDR3 DNA sequence: TGTGCCAGCAGCTTAGACGGGTCTAAACAAGAGACCCAGTACTTC. This translates into CASSLDGSKQETQYF.

As DNA, the CDR3 is TGTGCCAGCAGCCAGAACGCCGGGGCTGGCTACACCTTC. As protein: CASSQNAGAGYTF. The chain has TRBV3-1 and TRBJ1-2, with a possible D match to TRBD1 (5 bases). V dropped 3 bases and J dropped 7 bases, with 12 bases sitting between them. CDR3 length: 13 residues. CDR1 and CDR2 (germline): LGHDT, YNNKEL (reference sequence). Variable domain in full (rest from reference TRBV3-1 and TRBJ1-2): DTAVSQTPKYLVTQMGNDKSIKCEQNLGHDTMYWYKQDSKKFLKIMFSYNNKELIINETVPNRFSPKSPDKAHLNLHINSLELGDSAVYFCASSQNAGAGYTFGSGTRLTVV.

V gene TRBV10-3 combines with J gene TRBJ2-1, with D possibly being TRBD2 (6 bases). V lost 0 bases and J lost 0, with 9 bases in between. Germline V lookup: CDR1 ENHRY, CDR2 SYGVKD. This CDR3 is built from 16 residues. In nucleotides, the CDR3 is TGTGCCATCAGTGAGTCGGCGGGGAGCTCCTACAATGAGCAGTTCTTC. Translated, it gives CAISESAGSSYNEQFF.

The chain is built from TRBV3-1 and TRBJ2-7, with a possible D match to TRBD1 (5 bases). Trimming cost V 2 bases and J 3 bases, with 11 bases left between them. The germline gives CDR1 LGHDT, CDR2 YNNKEL (reference sequence). The CDR3 length is 14 residues. CDR3 residues: CASSQHPGNYEQYF. The CDR3 nucleotides read TGTGCCAGCAGCCAACATCCAGGGAACTACGAGCAGTACTTC.

The rearrangement uses TRBV11-2 and TRBJ2-6; D is perhaps TRBD2 (6 bases). This CDR3 has 18 amino acids. V gave up 1 base and J gave up 2 bases, with 15 bases separating them. Germline CDR1 SGHAT, CDR2 FQNNGV. The CDR3 protein is CASSLGWGDRAGANVLTF. DNA for the CDR3: TGTGCCAGCAGCTTAGGATGGGGGGACCGGGCTGGGGCCAACGTCCTGACTTTC.

This clonotype is a singleton in its sample. The chain links TRBV13 to TRBJ1-2; 8 nucleotides line up with TRBD1. Trimming cost V 4 bases and J 3 bases; bases outside gene matches: 7. Germline V gene lookup returns CDR1 PRHDT and CDR2 FYEKMQ (reference sequence). The CDR3 is made up of 15 amino acids. The CDR3 reads CASSSLDRADYGYTF. DNA of the CDR3: TGTGCCAGCAGCTCCTTGGACAGGGCGGACTATGGCTACACCTTC.

This clonotype was picked up a small number of times. This chain joins TRBV7-9 and TRBJ2-7; possibly TRBD2 for D (6 bases). Trimming removed 5 bases from V and 6 bases from J, with 20 bases in between. Germline CDR1 SEHNR, CDR2 FQNEAQ (reference sequence). The CDR3 totals 15 residues. CDR3 coding DNA: TGTGCCAGCAGCGGAGGGCCAGACTGGAGTGGCGAGCAGTACTTC. Translated, it gives CASSGGPDWSGEQYF. The full variable domain, completed using reference TRBV7-9 and TRBJ2-7, is DTGVSQNPRHKITKRGQNVTFRCDPISEHNRLYWYRQTLGQGPEFLTYFQNEAQLEKSRLLSDRFSAERPKGSFSTLEIQRTEQGDSAMYLCASSGGPDWSGEQYFGPGTRLTVT.

This clonotype was seen a single time. A much larger clone lies a single base off, so this may be a read error. The rearrangement links TRBV7-9 to TRBJ2-5; D is perhaps TRBD2 (6 bases). CDR3 size: 13 residues. V dropped 4 bases and J dropped 0 bases, with 6 bases sitting between them. CDR1 is SEHNR and CDR2 is FQNEAQ in the germline V gene (reference sequence). CDR3 in amino acids: CASSWDYQETQYF. For the CDR3, the DNA is TGTGCCAGCAGCTGGGACTACCAAGAGACCCAGTACTTC.

The gene calls are TRBV20-1 and TRBJ1-5, with 8 bases lining up with TRBD1. CDR3 length: 15 residues. CDR1 and CDR2 from the germline V gene are DFQATT and SNEGSKA (reference sequence). The chain's CDR3 is CSAFGQGMSNQPQHF. CDR3 nucleotides: TGCAGCGCTTTTGGACAGGGTATGAGCAATCAGCCCCAGCATTTT.

This clonotype has at least ten counts. The V and J genes are TRBV20-1 and TRBJ1-3, with D perhaps TRBD1 (5 bases). V dropped 5 bases and J dropped 8 bases, with 10 bases sitting between them. This CDR3 has 11 residues. Germline assignment: CDR1 DFQATT and CDR2 SNEGSKA (reference sequence). The CDR3 DNA is TGCAGTGCTCTCGAACAGGACACCATATATTTT. Its translation: CSALEQDTIYF.

This clonotype was seen a few times. V usage is TRBV7-9 and J usage is TRBJ1-6; D is perhaps TRBD1 (5 bases). The germline V and J ends were trimmed by 5 bases and 10 bases, with 15 bases remaining between them. Germline V lookup: CDR1 SEHNR, CDR2 FQNEAQ (reference sequence). The CDR3 extends over 14 amino acids. The CDR3 DNA reads TGTGCCAGCAGCCCCCCGGGGCCAATCTCACCCCTCCACTTT. Protein product: CASSPPGPISPLHF.

V is TRBV5-1 and J is TRBJ2-2; the D is unclear. This CDR3 comprises 14 residues. The germline CDR1 and CDR2 sequences are SGHRS and YFSETQ. V gave up 0 bases and J gave up 7 bases, with 10 bases separating them. CDR3 loop: CASSLGQSGGELFF. For the CDR3, the DNA is TGCGCCAGCAGCTTGGGTCAGTCCGGCGGGGAGCTGTTTTTT.

The J gene is TRBJ2-5, the V gene TRBV27, with a possible D match to TRBD2 (5 bases). V shed 5 bases and J shed 1 base, with 14 bases lying between them. CDR3 length equals 15 residues. Germline V gives CDR1 MNHEY, CDR2 SMNVEV (reference sequence). CDR3 sequence (DNA): TGTGCCAGCAGTGCGAGCGGTTTAACCCAAGAGACCCAGTACTTC. Protein: CASSASGLTQETQYF.

The chain employs TRBV4-3 and TRBJ2-7; perhaps TRBD2 as D (5 bases). This CDR3 region has 16 residues. V lost 0 bases to trimming and J lost 3 bases, with 15 bases between them. From germline, CDR1 is LGHNA and CDR2 YSLEER. CDR3 DNA: TGCGCCAGCAGCCAAGATTTCCTAGTCGGGGACTACGAGCAGTACTTC. Amino acids: CASSQDFLVGDYEQYF.

The chain has TRBV20-1 and TRBJ2-1; 9 bases agree with TRBD1. From germline, CDR1 is DFQATT and CDR2 SNEGSKA (reference sequence). This CDR3 spans 14 amino acids. Germline trimming cut 5 bases from V and 4 bases from J; bases unmatched to any gene: 6. CDR3 amino acids: CSAAVGQGYNEQFF. DNA of the CDR3: TGCAGTGCTGCTGTGGGACAGGGTTACAATGAGCAGTTCTTC.

The chain joins TRBV6-5 to TRBJ1-1; tentatively, D is TRBD1 (5 bases). This CDR3 comprises 17 residues. Trimming stripped 0 bases from V and 0 bases from J, with 14 bases between. CDR1 and CDR2 from the germline V gene are MNHEY and SVGAGI. The DNA of the CDR3 is TGTGCCAGCAGTTACTCAGCGGACATTCCCATGAACACTGAAGCTTTCTTT. Protein: CASSYSADIPMNTEAFF.

The gene calls are TRBV15 and TRBJ1-1; D gene uncertain. With 0 bases removed from V and 10 bases from J, the gap between germline ends came to 15 bases. Looked up from germline, CDR1 is LNHNV and CDR2 is YYDKDF (reference sequence). The CDR3 runs to 14 residues. CDR3 DNA: TGTGCCACCAGCAGAGATTGGCGGCAGGCGGGAGCTTTCTTT. Protein sequence: CATSRDWRQAGAFF.

The chain is built from TRBV5-1 and TRBJ2-5; tentatively, D is TRBD2 (5 bases). The J call may be mistaken, given a closer DNA end match to TRBJ2-7. The CDR3 totals 14 residues. Germline lookup yields CDR1 SGHRS and CDR2 YFSETQ. CDR3 amino acids: CASSLAEGTYEQYF. As DNA, the CDR3 is TGCGCCAGCAGCTTGGCCGAGGGTACCTACGAGCAGTACTTC.

The V and J genes are TRBV7-9 and TRBJ2-1, with 8 nucleotides matching TRBD2. The CDR3 consists of 15 residues. With V trimmed by 0 bases and J by 6 bases, 4 bases remained unmatched. Germline V gene data show CDR1 as SEHNR and CDR2 as FQNEAQ (reference sequence). Here the CDR3 reads CASSLAGLVPNEQFF. As DNA, the CDR3 is TGTGCCAGCAGCTTAGCGGGACTAGTTCCCAATGAGCAGTTCTTC.

There are a few counts of this clonotype. The chain combines TRBV4-1 with TRBJ1-6; D might be TRBD1 (5 bases). CDR3 length: 15 residues. The germline CDR1 and CDR2 sequences are MGHRA and YSYEKL. V lost 0 bases and J lost 6, with 9 bases in between. Here the CDR3 reads CASSQDGQGNSPLHF. Written as DNA, the CDR3 is TGCGCCAGCAGCCAAGATGGCCAGGGTAATTCACCCCTCCACTTT.

Written as DNA, the CDR3 is TGTGCCAGCAGTGGCCTCCCTGAGCGGGGGGAGACCCAGTACTTC. Encoded protein: CASSGLPERGETQYF. The V and J genes are TRBV27 and TRBJ2-5, with 8 nucleotides matching TRBD2. This CDR3 has 15 amino acids. Germline assignment: CDR1 MNHEY and CDR2 SMNVEV (reference sequence). The V segment lost 5 bases and the J segment 5 bases; nucleotides outside the gene matches: 10.

This sequence joins TRBV20-1 and TRBJ2-1, with 12 bases that match TRBD2. Germline V CDR1 and CDR2: DFQATT, SNEGSKA (reference sequence). The CDR3 length is 17 residues. The junction had 6 bases not matched to a gene; V was cut back by 2 bases and J by 1 base. In nucleotides, the CDR3 is TGCAGTGCTAGAACTAGCGGGGGGCCCCAATCCTACAATGAGCAGTTCTTC. It translates to CSARTSGGPQSYNEQFF.